Presented here are 4 T cell receptor beta chains from one specimen sequenced in a study of T cells in Graves' hyperthyroidism and ophthalmopathy. The source material, RNA transcripts, was used to amplify TCR beta CDR3 regions. Primed by the HTBI set, a first-round RT-PCR was run on the TCR CDR3. TCRdb used MiXCR to reprocess the multiplex PCR reads, holding one entry per CDR3 protein. Of about 690,000 distinct CDR3 sequences in the sample, around a sixth were seen once. Sequencing was carried out using blood. These receptors were taken from a man aged 45 to 65 with Graves' hyperthyroidism.

Ten or more counts support this clonotype. The chain is built from TRBV19 and TRBJ2-1, with a weak D call TRBD2 (5 bases). CDR1 and CDR2 (germline): LNHDA, SQIVND (reference sequence). V lost 3 bases and J 1 base, leaving 16 bases between the germline ends. This CDR3 is built from 17 residues. CDR3 coding DNA: TGTGCCAGTAGTATTATCGGTAGCGAGATATCCTACAATGAGCAGTTCTTC. It yields the protein CASSIIGSEISYNEQFF.

This clonotype was counted at least ten times. The chain employs TRBV5-1 and TRBJ2-4; D might be TRBD2 (5 bases). V lost 2 bases to trimming and J lost 3 bases, with 9 bases between them. Germline CDR1 and CDR2: SGHRS and YFSETQ. CDR3 size: 14 residues. CDR3 DNA: TGCGCCAGCAGCTTCTGGGGAGTCAAAAACATTCAGTACTTC. Its protein is CASSFWGVKNIQYF.

In this sample, this clonotype turned up a few times. This chain uses TRBV29-1 with TRBJ2-3; D is unclear. This CDR3 is 15 amino acids long. Trimming stripped 1 base from V and 3 bases from J, with 14 bases between. Germline V lookup: CDR1 SQVTM, CDR2 ANQGSEA. CDR3 residues: CSVEADQRGTDTQYF. DNA of the CDR3: TGCAGCGTTGAAGCCGACCAACGAGGTACAGATACGCAGTATTTT.

In this sample, this clonotype turned up many times. V and J are TRBV7-2 and TRBJ2-3; TRBD2 aligns across 10 bases. V dropped 5 bases and J dropped 4; count of bases not matched to a gene: 6. The V gene's germline CDR1 is SGHTA and CDR2 FQGNSA. This CDR3 has 15 amino acids. CDR3 nucleotides: TGTGCCAGCAGCACCCTAGCGGGAGTGGCAGATACGCAGTATTTT. Protein product: CASSTLAGVADTQYF. Full variable domain (rest looked up from reference TRBV7-2 and TRBJ2-3): GAGVSQSPSNKVTEKGKDVELRCDPISGHTALYWYRQSLGQGLEFLIYFQGNSAPDKSGLPSDRFSAERTGGSVSTLTIQRTQQEDSAVYLCASSTLAGVADTQYFGPGTRLTVL.